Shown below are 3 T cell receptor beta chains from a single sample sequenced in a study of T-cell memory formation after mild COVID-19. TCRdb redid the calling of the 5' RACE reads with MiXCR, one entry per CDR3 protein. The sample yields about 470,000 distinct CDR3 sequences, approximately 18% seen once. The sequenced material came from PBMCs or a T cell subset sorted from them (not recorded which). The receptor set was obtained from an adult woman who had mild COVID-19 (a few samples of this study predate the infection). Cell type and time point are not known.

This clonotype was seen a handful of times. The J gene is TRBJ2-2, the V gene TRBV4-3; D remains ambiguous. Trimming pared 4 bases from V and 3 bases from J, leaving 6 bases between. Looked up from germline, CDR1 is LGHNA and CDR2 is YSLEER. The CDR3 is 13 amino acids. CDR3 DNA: TGCGCCAGCAGCCTCCAAGACACCGGGGAGCTGTTTTTT. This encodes CASSLQDTGELFF.

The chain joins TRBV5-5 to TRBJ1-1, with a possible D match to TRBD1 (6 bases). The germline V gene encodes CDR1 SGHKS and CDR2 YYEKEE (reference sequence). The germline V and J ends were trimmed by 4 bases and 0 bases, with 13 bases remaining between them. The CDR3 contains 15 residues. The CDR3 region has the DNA TGTGCCAGCAGCGGGGGCGGCCTCATGAACACTGAAGCTTTCTTT. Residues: CASSGGGLMNTEAFF.

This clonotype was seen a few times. The CDR3 DNA is TGCGCCAGCAGCCAAGGTAGGCTGCGGGGACAAGAGACCCAGTACTTC. The encoded protein is CASSQGRLRGQETQYF. The chain couples TRBV4-1 to TRBJ2-5, with a weak D call TRBD2 (6 bases). The CDR3 is 16 residues long. Germline CDR1 and CDR2: MGHRA and YSYEKL. Trimming took off 1 base at V and 2 bases at J, with 14 bases between the two ends.